The clone carrying this T cell receptor (beta chain) was counted ten times or more. The antigen is not known. The data were obtained in a study of breast tumors, draining lymph nodes, adjacent tissues. MiXCR, run by TCRdb on the multiplex PCR reads, gives a single entry per CDR3 protein. The data contain about 140,000 distinct CDR3 sequences, around a third of them singletons. With 0 bases removed from V and 4 bases from J, the gap between germline ends came to 9 bases. Germline CDR1 reads LNHNV; CDR2 reads YYDKDF (reference sequence). The CDR3 loop spans 15 amino acids. Samples came from axillary lymph nodes draining the breast cancer. Study-level results: Findings are consistent with lymph node origin and intratumoral expansion of most tumor T cells.

The V call is TRBV15, the J call TRBJ1-4, with a possible D match to TRBD1 (5 bases). Sequencing was carried out using axillary lymph node tissue. The receptor comes from a female donor with breast cancer. Some clones in this sample may be carry-over from other donors' samples. As DNA, the CDR3 is TGTGCCACCAGCAGAGATTCAGGGTATAATGAAAAACTGTTTTTT. Its protein is CATSRDSGYNEKLFF.